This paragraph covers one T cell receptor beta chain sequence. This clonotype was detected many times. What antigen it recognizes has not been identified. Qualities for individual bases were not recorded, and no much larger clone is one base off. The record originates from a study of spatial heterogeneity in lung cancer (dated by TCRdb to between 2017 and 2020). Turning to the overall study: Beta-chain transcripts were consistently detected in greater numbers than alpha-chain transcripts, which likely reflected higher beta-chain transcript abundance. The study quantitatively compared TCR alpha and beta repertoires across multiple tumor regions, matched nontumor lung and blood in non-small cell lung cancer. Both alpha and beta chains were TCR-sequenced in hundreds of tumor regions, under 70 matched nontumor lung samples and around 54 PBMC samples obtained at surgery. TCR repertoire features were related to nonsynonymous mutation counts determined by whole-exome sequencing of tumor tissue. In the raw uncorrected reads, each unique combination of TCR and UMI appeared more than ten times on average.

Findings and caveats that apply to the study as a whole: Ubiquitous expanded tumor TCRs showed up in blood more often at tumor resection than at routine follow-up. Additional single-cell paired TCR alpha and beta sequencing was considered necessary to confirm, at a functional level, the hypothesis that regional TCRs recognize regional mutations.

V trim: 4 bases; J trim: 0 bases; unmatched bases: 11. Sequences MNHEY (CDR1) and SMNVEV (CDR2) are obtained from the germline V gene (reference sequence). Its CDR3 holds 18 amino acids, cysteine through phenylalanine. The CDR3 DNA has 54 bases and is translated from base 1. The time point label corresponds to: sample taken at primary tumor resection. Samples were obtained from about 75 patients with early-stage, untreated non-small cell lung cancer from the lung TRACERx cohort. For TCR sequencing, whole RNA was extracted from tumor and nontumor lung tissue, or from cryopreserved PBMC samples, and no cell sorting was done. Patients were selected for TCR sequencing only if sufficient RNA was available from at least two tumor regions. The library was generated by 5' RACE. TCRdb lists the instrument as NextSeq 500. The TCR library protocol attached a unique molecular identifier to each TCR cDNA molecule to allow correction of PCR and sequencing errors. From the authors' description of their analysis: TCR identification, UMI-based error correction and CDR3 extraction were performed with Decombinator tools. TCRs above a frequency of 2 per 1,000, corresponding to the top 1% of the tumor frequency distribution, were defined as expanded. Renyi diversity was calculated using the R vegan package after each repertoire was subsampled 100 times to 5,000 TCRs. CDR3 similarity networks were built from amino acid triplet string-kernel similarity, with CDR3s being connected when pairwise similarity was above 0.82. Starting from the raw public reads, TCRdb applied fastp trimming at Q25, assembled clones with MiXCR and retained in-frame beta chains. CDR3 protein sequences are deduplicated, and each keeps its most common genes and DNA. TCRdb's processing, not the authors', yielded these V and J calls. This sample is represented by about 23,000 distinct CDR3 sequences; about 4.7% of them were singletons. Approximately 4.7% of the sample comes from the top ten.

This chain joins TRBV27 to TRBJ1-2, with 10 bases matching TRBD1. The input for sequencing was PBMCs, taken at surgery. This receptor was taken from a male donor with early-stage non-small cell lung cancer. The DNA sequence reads TGTGCCAGCAGTTCCCAGACAGGGGGCGCAGGAACTAACTATGGCTACACCTTC. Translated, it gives CASSSQTGGAGTNYGYTF.